This is a list of T cell receptor beta chains from one sample in a study of response to subunit inactivated influenza vaccine. TCRdb re-analysed the RT-PCR reads in MiXCR, keeping a single row per CDR3 protein. The table includes over 750,000 distinct CDR3 sequences, around 20% detected once. Material: PBMCs from blood, obtained roughly 5 days after vaccination. The source of these receptors is a man aged 50-59 years who received an inactivated influenza vaccine. Each CDR3 is given with its conserved first and last residue. D genes are given only for firm matches. Where a row states a size, it is once, few, many or the class of an expanded clone; other rows omit it.

abundance,j_gene,d_gene,v_gene,CDR3nt,CDR3aa
NA,TRBJ2-5,TRBD1,TRBV29-1,TGCAGCGTTGAAAACAAGGGACAGGGCGCAGAGACCCAGTACTTC,CSVENKGQGAETQYF
NA,TRBJ1-2,TRBD1,TRBV20-1,TGCAGTGCTAACAGACAGGGCTATGGCTACACCTTC,CSANRQGYGYTF
many,TRBJ1-1,NA,TRBV5-1,TGCGCCAGCAGCTTGAACGCCGCGAACACTGAAGCTTTCTTT,CASSLNAANTEAFF
few,TRBJ2-3,NA,TRBV4-2,TGTGCCAGCAGCCAAGTCGGGACCGCAGATACGCAGTATTTT,CASSQVGTADTQYF
few,TRBJ2-7,NA,TRBV10-3,TGTGCCATCAGTGAGTTGAGGGGAGCAGGACGGCCCTACGAGCAGTACTTC,CAISELRGAGRPYEQYF
NA,TRBJ2-2,NA,TRBV4-1,TGCGCCAGCAGCCAGGGAATATTAACCGGGGAGCTGTTTTTT,CASSQGILTGELFF
NA,TRBJ2-7,NA,TRBV20-1,TGCAGTGCTCCCCTAGCTCCTAGCTCCTACGAGCAGTACTTC,CSAPLAPSSYEQYF
few,TRBJ2-7,TRBD1,TRBV5-7,TGTGCCAGCAGCTTGTTGGGGGAGTTGGACAGGGTATACGAGCAGTACTTC,CASSLLGELDRVYEQYF
many,TRBJ2-5,TRBD1,TRBV28,TGTGCCAGCAGTTTTCAGGGGGCCCTAGGGTTC,CASSFQGALGF
few,TRBJ2-2,NA,TRBV6-2/TRBV6-3,TGTGCCAGCACCAAACGCGGACCGTTCACCGGGGAGCTGTTTTTT,CASTKRGPFTGELFF
few,TRBJ1-6,NA,TRBV25-1,TGTGCCAGTGGGGGGGGGTTGGCACCCCTCCACTTT,CASGGGLAPLHF
NA,TRBJ2-5,TRBD1,TRBV29-1,TGCAGCGTTGGAGACAGGGGACGGGAGACCCAGTACTTC,CSVGDRGRETQYF
NA,TRBJ2-4,NA,TRBV11-2,TGTGCCAGCAGCTTACTTAGTGCCTCCAATATTATACTAGCCAAAAACATTCAGTACTTC,CASSLLSASNIILAKNIQYF
NA,TRBJ1-2,NA,TRBV12-3/TRBV12-4,TGTGCCAGCAGTTTAGGGAGCTCGGTAGGCTACACCTTC,CASSLGSSVGYTF
few,TRBJ2-1,NA,TRBV5-3,TGTGCCAGAAGCTTTTCCGCGAGTAAAACCCTAGCTGAAGGCAATGAGCAGTTCTTC,CARSFSASKTLAEGNEQFF
few,TRBJ2-7,TRBD1,TRBV7-9,TGTGCCAGCAGCTTAGAGGGACAGGGAACCTTCCTTCCCTTC,CASSLEGQGTFLPF
NA,TRBJ1-1,NA,TRBV6-1,TGTGCCAGCAGCAGGGATCCGACAGCAGCTGAAGCTTTCTTT,CASSRDPTAAEAFF
few,TRBJ2-1,TRBD2,TRBV29-1,TGCAGCGTTGAAGTCGGACTAGCAGGCTATGAGCAGTTCTTC,CSVEVGLAGYEQFF
NA,TRBJ2-1,TRBD2,TRBV12-3/TRBV12-4,TGTGCCAGCAGTTTATCCAGCGGGAGCTCCTACAATGAGCAGTTCTTC,CASSLSSGSSYNEQFF
NA,TRBJ2-1,NA,TRBV3-1,TGTGCCAGCAGCTCTAGTGTGGTAGCGACATACAATGAGCAGTTCTTC,CASSSSVVATYNEQFF
NA,TRBJ2-5,TRBD2,TRBV6-5,TGTGCCAGCAGTTACTCTCTAGTAACTAGCGAGCAAGAGACCCAGTACTTC,CASSYSLVTSEQETQYF
NA,TRBJ2-7,NA,TRBV28,TGTGCCAGCCTCGCCCCCTTACAAGGGCCCCTGTCGAACGAGCAGTACTTC,CASLAPLQGPLSNEQYF
few,TRBJ1-2,TRBD1,TRBV20-1,TGCAGTGCTAAAGACAGGGTAAAAGGCGGCTACACCTTC,CSAKDRVKGGYTF
many,TRBJ2-2,TRBD2,TRBV5-1,TGCGCCAGCGCGTCTTCGCGGGAGATCGGGGAGCTGTTTTTT,CASASSREIGELFF
few,TRBJ2-6,NA,TRBV5-6,TGTGCCAGCAGCCGTGAGACGGCCGGGGCCAACGTCCTGACTTTC,CASSRETAGANVLTF
NA,TRBJ2-7,NA,TRBV9,TGTGCCAGCAGCGTAGGTCCCCAGGAGGGTGACGAGCAGTACTTC,CASSVGPQEGDEQYF
few,TRBJ2-2,NA,TRBV10-3,TGTGCCATCAGCCTCGGGACTCAGAACACCGGGGAGCTGTTTTTT,CAISLGTQNTGELFF
few,TRBJ2-7,NA,TRBV20-1,TGCAGTGCTAGACCCCTTATCTGGGGGAGCGAGCAGTACTTC,CSARPLIWGSEQYF
few,TRBJ1-4,NA,TRBV20-1,TGCAGTGCTAGGAACAGGGCACTTAATGAAAAACTGTTTTTT,CSARNRALNEKLFF
NA,TRBJ2-7,TRBD2,TRBV20-1,TGCAGTGCTAGAGACGTCGGGAGGACCATCTACGAGCAGTACTTC,CSARDVGRTIYEQYF
NA,TRBJ1-5,TRBD1,TRBV19,TGTGCCAGTAGTATAGCGCAGCGGGGACAGCACTACAATCAGCCCCAGCATTTT,CASSIAQRGQHYNQPQHF
NA,TRBJ2-5,NA,TRBV25-1,TGTGCCAGCATGGAGAGAGAGACCCAGTACTTC,CASMERETQYF
few,TRBJ2-2,NA,TRBV7-2,TGTGCCAGCGACTTAGTTCGAAAGGGCGGGGAGCTGTTTTTT,CASDLVRKGGELFF
NA,TRBJ2-2,TRBD1,TRBV12-3/TRBV12-4,TGTGCCAGCAGGAGAGTGGGACAGGGGGCCGGAACCGGGGAGCTGTTTTTT,CASRRVGQGAGTGELFF
few,TRBJ2-7,NA,TRBV24-1,TGTGCCACCAGTGGGCATAAGGGATACGAGCAGTACTTC,CATSGHKGYEQYF
NA,TRBJ2-5,NA,TRBV4-3,TGCGCCAGCAGCCCGGGAGGGGGCTTAGAGACCCAGTACTTC,CASSPGGGLETQYF
NA,TRBJ1-1,NA,TRBV6-2/TRBV6-3,TGTGCCAGCAGTAGGACACCCATGAACACTGAAGCTTTCTTT,CASSRTPMNTEAFF
NA,TRBJ2-7,NA,TRBV4-3,TGCGCCAGCAGCCCCGAGTCAGCCACCTCCTACGAGCAGTACTTC,CASSPESATSYEQYF
NA,TRBJ1-1,NA,TRBV20-1,TGCAGTGCTAAGTTATCGCTGGACACTGAAGCTTTCTTT,CSAKLSLDTEAFF
few,TRBJ2-1,NA,TRBV5-1,TGCGCCAGCAGCCAACACCCGGGACAAGGGTACAATGAGCAGTTCTTC,CASSQHPGQGYNEQFF
many,TRBJ1-2,NA,TRBV20-1,TGCAGTGCTAGAGGGGTCATCGGTAGGGGCTACACCTTC,CSARGVIGRGYTF
many,TRBJ2-1,NA,TRBV2,TGTGCCAGCAGTGAAAGGTCCCAGAATGAGCAGTTCTTC,CASSERSQNEQFF
few,TRBJ2-1,NA,TRBV7-9,TGTGCCAGCAGCTCCCCACCAGAACGGGCTTACAATGAGCAGTTCTTC,CASSSPPERAYNEQFF
NA,TRBJ2-2,NA,TRBV24-1,TGTGCCACCAGTCGGGAAGGCTTCGCCGGGGAGCTGTTTTTT,CATSREGFAGELFF
NA,TRBJ2-7,NA,TRBV7-2,TGTGCCAGCAGCTTAGCGGCCCAAGCGGCGCCTACTAAATACGAGCAGTACTTC,CASSLAAQAAPTKYEQYF
few,TRBJ1-2,NA,TRBV5-5,TGTGCCAGCAGCTTGGGGGTTCTAGGCTACACCTTC,CASSLGVLGYTF
NA,TRBJ1-2,TRBD1,TRBV24-1,TGTGCCACCAGTGAGTCGACAGGGAAGGGGAACTATGGCTACACCTTC,CATSESTGKGNYGYTF
NA,TRBJ2-3,NA,TRBV20-1,TGCAGTGCGTATCCTAGCGGCCAGGGGGGCACATATACGCAGTATTTT,CSAYPSGQGGTYTQYF
NA,TRBJ2-7,TRBD1,TRBV2,TGTGCCAGCAATCGGGACAGCCAGCCCCAGTACTTC,CASNRDSQPQYF
few,TRBJ1-5,NA,TRBV10-3,TGTGCCATCAGTGAGGCAGCAAATCAGCCCCAGCATTTT,CAISEAANQPQHF
NA,TRBJ2-1,NA,TRBV28,TGTGCCACCCAACTAGGTTCCCAGTGGGGTCCAGGGGTAAATGAGCAGTTCTTC,CATQLGSQWGPGVNEQFF
NA,TRBJ1-5,NA,TRBV7-9,TGTGCCAGCAGCGCCTTGGACGGGAATCAGCCCCAGCATTTT,CASSALDGNQPQHF
once,TRBJ2-3,TRBD2,TRBV20-1,TGCAGTGCCCAGGGACTAGCGGGGTACGGCACAGATACGCAGTATTTT,CSAQGLAGYGTDTQYF
NA,TRBJ1-5,NA,TRBV4-1,TGCGCCAGCAGCCAAGACAGGGATTCCCCAGTCAATCAGCCCCAGCATTTT,CASSQDRDSPVNQPQHF
NA,TRBJ1-1,NA,TRBV4-1,TGCGCCAGCAGCCAAGATCTGGAGAACACTGAAGCTTTCTTT,CASSQDLENTEAFF
NA,TRBJ2-1,NA,TRBV7-2,TGTGCCAGCAGCTTCAAGGGGGGACCCCACAATGAGCAGTTCTTC,CASSFKGGPHNEQFF
few,TRBJ2-5,NA,TRBV7-9,TGTGCCAGCGGCGGGACGGGGGCCCAGTACTTC,CASGGTGAQYF